The 22 T cell receptor beta chains below come from one sample, sequenced in a study of blood T cell repertoires in COVID-19. Sequencing was performed with immunoSEQ multiplex PCR; in TCRdb, only in-frame clones are kept and a portion is missing. The sample yields about 59,000 clones, over 75% seen once. The sequencing sample was made of peripheral blood. Receptors were obtained from a human donor in a cohort sampled during active COVID-19.

This chain connects TRBV7-8 to TRBJ1-4; D is perhaps TRBD1 (6 bases). Germline CDR1 reads SGHVS; CDR2 reads FQNEAQ. V lost 1 base to trimming and J lost 6 bases, with 15 bases between them. The CDR3 consists of 16 residues. CDR3 loop: CASSLVAGAMDEKLFF. In DNA, the CDR3 is TGTGCCAGCAGCTTAGTGGCAGGGGCTATGGATGAAAAACTGTTTTTT.

V gene TRBV6-2 or TRBV6-3 combines with J gene TRBJ1-2; the D gene is possibly TRBD1 (5 bases). The CDR3 spans 13 residues. Germline V lookup: CDR1 MNHEY, CDR2 SVGEGT. V lost 6 bases to trimming and J lost 3 bases, with 11 bases between them. CDR3 sequence reads: CASSKRGDYGYTF. The CDR3 DNA is TGTGCCAGCAGCAAGCGGGGGGACTATGGCTACACCTTC.

V usage is TRBV5-1 and J usage is TRBJ2-5; 7 positions agree with TRBD1. Germline values: CDR1 SGHRS, CDR2 YFSETQ. J was trimmed by 4 bases and V by 5 bases; bases with no gene match: 11. The CDR3 has 15 amino acids. Written as DNA, the CDR3 is TGCGCCAGCAGTCTGGCAGGGGGTATCGTAGAGACCCAGTACTTC. Residues: CASSLAGGIVETQYF.

The CDR3 coding sequence is TGTGCCAGCAGCCAAGATTGGCTAGCGGGAAAGCAGTACTTC. Translated: CASSQDWLAGKQYF. V gene TRBV4-2 combines with J gene TRBJ2-7; TRBD2 aligns across 9 bases. V dropped 0 bases and J dropped 8; count of bases not matched to a gene: 5. The CDR3 is made up of 14 amino acids. Germline-derived CDR1 and CDR2 are LGHNA and YNFKEQ.

The chain recombines TRBV19 with TRBJ2-3, with TRBD2 identical over 9 bases. V was clipped by 3 bases and J by 1 base; unmatched bases: 5. The CDR3 is 16 amino acids. The V gene's germline CDR1 is LNHDA and CDR2 SQIVND (reference sequence). The CDR3 coding sequence is TGTGCCAGTAGTATTAGCGGGAGCTGGGGCACAGATACGCAGTATTTT. This gives the protein CASSISGSWGTDTQYF.

CDR3: CASSIGGGSAPSYNEQFF. In DNA form, the CDR3 reads TGTGCCAGCAGCATCGGGGGCGGGAGCGCCCCCTCCTACAATGAGCAGTTCTTC. The chain is built from TRBV6-2 or TRBV6-3 and TRBJ2-1, with a tentative D call TRBD2 (7 bases). The ends were cut back, 6 bases at V and 0 bases at J, with 21 bases in the middle. This CDR3 is built from 18 residues. Germline V gives CDR1 MNHEY, CDR2 SVGEGT.

The J gene is TRBJ1-1, the V gene TRBV19, with TRBD1 identical over 7 bases. The CDR3 length is 16 residues. With 4 bases clipped from V and 6 bases from J, the junction kept 14 bases outside the gene matches. Germline assignment: CDR1 LNHDA and CDR2 SQIVND (reference sequence). The DNA of the CDR3 is TGTGCCAGTAGTACCCGGGACAGAGGGTACCTGGCTGAAGCTTTCTTT. Protein: CASSTRDRGYLAEAFF.

V is TRBV4-1 and J is TRBJ2-3; 8 bases map to TRBD2. The CDR3 is made up of 17 amino acids. The germline CDR1 and CDR2 sequences are MGHRA and YSYEKL. V gave up 0 bases and J gave up 5 bases; unmatched junction bases: 10. This CDR3 is CASSQDSVSGVGDTQYF. Here the CDR3 DNA reads TGCGCCAGCAGCCAAGATTCGGTTAGCGGGGTGGGAGATACGCAGTATTTT.

The CDR3 spells CASSWVAGAGFEQYF. In DNA, the CDR3 is TGTGCCAGCAGTTGGGTGGCGGGAGCGGGCTTCGAGCAGTACTTC. The chain uses TRBV28 and TRBJ2-7, with 7 bases lining up with TRBD2. The CDR3 runs 15 residues. Germline V lookup: CDR1 MDHEN, CDR2 SYDVKM. V lost 4 bases, J lost 6 bases, and 12 bases stayed unmatched.

This rearrangement joins TRBV6-2 or TRBV6-3 to TRBJ2-7, with 9 bases aligning to TRBD2. CDR3 length: 15 residues. The trim removed 4 bases at V and 6 bases at J, leaving 10 bases unmatched. CDR1 is MNHEY and CDR2 is SVGEGT in the germline V gene. Here the CDR3 DNA reads TGTGCCAGCAGTTCCTCCGGGACTAGCCAGCGCGAGCAGTACTTC. This translates into CASSSSGTSQREQYF.

The V and J genes are TRBV10-1 and TRBJ2-2; D call uncertain. Per the germline V gene, CDR1 is WNHNN and CDR2 is SYGVQD (reference sequence). Trimming took 8 bases from V and 6 from J, leaving 13 bases between them. This CDR3 is 13 amino acids long. CDR3 sequence: CASSDRSAGELFF. The CDR3 DNA follows: TGCGCCAGCTCCGACCGGAGCGCCGGGGAGCTGTTTTTT.

In nucleotides, the CDR3 is TGCAGTGCCCGCCTACTAGCGGGAGTGTTCTTC. This sequence encodes CSARLLAGVFF. The V and J genes are TRBV20-1 and TRBJ2-1; 11 bases map to TRBD2. V shed 6 bases, J shed 15 bases, and the junction held 7 bases outside the gene matches. The CDR3 is made up of 11 amino acids. Germline loops: CDR1 DFQATT, CDR2 SNEGSKA (reference sequence).

This chain joins TRBV24-1 and TRBJ2-3; D gene unclear. Germline CDR1 and CDR2: KGHDR and SFDVKD. The CDR3 has 14 amino acids. The germline V and J ends were trimmed by 5 bases and 2 bases, with 10 bases remaining between them. The CDR3 nucleotides are TGTGCCACCAGTGGTGTCAGAACCACAGATACGCAGTATTTT. Amino acid sequence: CATSGVRTTDTQYF.

A word on this clone: The same CDR3 also results from other DNA sequences found in this sample. V usage is TRBV28 and J usage is TRBJ1-2; D is perhaps TRBD1 (5 bases). Deletions cut 3 bases from V and 5 bases from J, with 10 bases between. The CDR3 consists of 13 residues. Germline-derived CDR1 and CDR2 are MDHEN and SYDVKM. Here the CDR3 DNA reads TGTGCCAGCAGTTTTGGGGAGGGGTATGGCTACACCTTC. Its translation is CASSFGEGYGYTF.

This rearrangement joins TRBV7-8 to TRBJ2-7; D is unresolved. The V end lost 7 bases, the J end lost 6 bases, and 10 bases lay between the germline ends. Germline CDR1 reads SGHVS; CDR2 reads FQNEAQ. This CDR3 region has 11 residues. CDR3 in amino acids: CASTSRSEQYF. The CDR3 DNA is TGTGCCAGCACCTCAAGGAGCGAGCAGTACTTC.

This clone was seen repeatedly, ten times or more. The J gene is TRBJ2-7, the V gene TRBV9; 10 bases map to TRBD1. CDR1 is SGDLS, CDR2 YYNGEE, per germline. With 3 bases clipped from V and 0 bases from J, the junction kept 3 bases outside the gene matches. The CDR3 length is 15 residues. The CDR3 loop reads CASSAGTGVSYEQYF. CDR3 sequence (DNA): TGTGCCAGCAGCGCCGGGACAGGGGTCTCCTACGAGCAGTACTTC.

This chain connects TRBV7-2 to TRBJ1-2; tentative D call: TRBD1 (5 bases). The CDR3 totals 17 residues. The ends were cut back, 5 bases at V and 6 bases at J, with 25 bases in the middle. CDR1 and CDR2 from the germline V gene are SGHTA and FQGNSA. CDR3 protein: CASSRNPGVRGINGYTF. The CDR3 nucleotides read TGTGCCAGCAGCCGCAATCCAGGTGTACGGGGGATAAATGGCTACACCTTC.

V and J are TRBV3-1 (or the pseudogene TRBV3-2) and TRBJ2-2; possibly TRBD2 for D (5 bases). CDR1 is LGHDT, CDR2 YNNKEL, per germline (reference sequence). Between the trimmed V and J ends, which lost 5 bases and 5 bases, there was a span of 9 bases. The CDR3 has 13 amino acids. The DNA of the CDR3 is TGTGCCAGCAGCTTCCGGGGTACCGGGGAGCTGTTTTTT. This encodes CASSFRGTGELFF.

The CDR3 loop reads CASSFGQGGEAFF. As DNA, the CDR3 is TGTGCCAGCAGCTTCGGACAGGGGGGTGAAGCTTTCTTT. The chain carries TRBV7-9 and TRBJ1-1, with 10 positions matching TRBD1. The CDR3 length is 13 residues. Germline trimming cut 3 bases from V and 7 bases from J; bases unmatched to any gene: 2. Germline values: CDR1 SEHNR, CDR2 FQNEAQ (reference sequence).

The chain has TRBV6-2 or TRBV6-3 and TRBJ2-1, with 9 bases aligning to TRBD1. The CDR3 is 17 amino acids. Germline loops: CDR1 MNHEY, CDR2 SVGEGT. Trimming took 4 bases from V and 0 from J; bases not matched to a gene: 7. CDR3 region: CASSWTTGGSSYNEQFF. CDR3 coding DNA: TGTGCCAGCAGTTGGACGACAGGGGGGAGCTCCTACAATGAGCAGTTCTTC.

The chain links TRBV12-3 or TRBV12-4 to TRBJ1-3; D is ambiguous. CDR3 length: 12 amino acids. Trimming shortened V by 4 bases and J by 4 bases, and 5 bases separated the two germline ends. CDR3 protein: CASSYLGNTIYF. Written as DNA, the CDR3 is TGTGCCAGCAGTTATCTCGGAAACACCATATATTTT.

The chain has TRBV12-3 or TRBV12-4 and TRBJ1-2, with a weak D call TRBD1 (6 bases). This CDR3 has 12 amino acids. V lost 6 bases, J lost 5 bases, and 10 bases lay in between. The DNA for the CDR3 is TGTGCCAGCAGCCCTAGGGGGTATGGCTACACCTTC. Translating gives CASSPRGYGYTF.